The next 25 T cell receptor beta chains were all read from a single sample in a study of cytomegalovirus exposure and HLA in healthy donors. It was with 60 Vbeta and 13 Jbeta primers that the PCR ran. TCRdb keeps only in-frame clones here, not all; method: immunoSEQ multiplex PCR. Found here are about 120,000 clones, around 80% of them singletons; the top ten hold roughly 2.6%. The source material was PBMCs. These receptors were obtained from a female donor in good health and CMV-seronegative.

This sequence joins TRBV29-1 and TRBJ2-2; D not certain. The CDR3 is 15 amino acids. Germline V gene sequence: CDR1 SQVTM, CDR2 ANQGSEA. The ends were cut back, 3 bases at V and 2 bases at J, with 13 bases in the middle. For the CDR3, the DNA is TGCAGCGTTGATTCTGAGAGAGAAAACACCGGGGAGCTGTTTTTT. Its protein product is CSVDSERENTGELFF.

V and J are TRBV5-5 and TRBJ2-7; 9 positions agree with TRBD1. The CDR3 spans 15 residues. The V segment lost 0 bases and the J segment 3 bases; nucleotides outside the gene matches: 4. Germline CDR1 reads SGHKS; CDR2 reads YYEKEE (reference sequence). CDR3 protein: CASSLETGGLYEQYF. The CDR3 coding sequence is TGTGCCAGCAGCTTGGAGACAGGGGGTCTCTACGAGCAGTACTTC.

J is TRBJ2-3 and V is TRBV5-6; TRBD2 is a possible D gene (6 bases). Germline V gene sequence: CDR1 SGHDT, CDR2 YYEEEE. Trimming stripped 4 bases from V and 7 bases from J, with 19 bases between. This CDR3 contains 15 residues. CDR3: CASSAGPLGGYTQYF. The CDR3, as DNA: TGTGCCAGCAGCGCCGGTCCCCTCGGGGGATATACGCAGTATTTT.

The chain links TRBV6-4 to TRBJ1-1; D might be TRBD1 (5 bases). In germline, CDR1 is MRHNA, CDR2 SNTAGT. Deletions cut 3 bases from V and 1 base from J, with 12 bases between. There are 15 residues in the CDR3. CDR3 DNA: TGTGCCAGCAGTGATGTGACAGATTCGAACACTGAAGCTTTCTTT. It encodes CASSDVTDSNTEAFF.

The chain links TRBV9 to TRBJ1-2; TRBD1 matches 12 bases. The V gene's germline CDR1 is SGDLS and CDR2 YYNGEE. V trimming: 0 bases; J trimming: 5 bases; junction bases outside the gene matches: 8. The CDR3 sequence is 17 residues long. The CDR3 protein is CASSVGGQGASMYGYTF. CDR3 DNA: TGTGCCAGCAGCGTAGGGGGACAGGGGGCATCGATGTATGGCTACACCTTC.

Worth noting for this clone: At one boundary the junction diverges from the germline segment, which might be a read error. The J gene is TRBJ1-2, the V gene TRBV20-1; TRBD1 matches at 9 bases. Germline assignment: CDR1 DFQATT and CDR2 SNEGSKA (reference sequence). This CDR3 is 11 amino acids long. The CDR3 DNA follows: TGCAGTGCTAGGGGGACAGGGTTATCCTTCTTC. It codes for CSARGTGLSFF.

DNA for the CDR3: TGTGCCAGCAGACCGTGGGGGGGCAACACCGGGGAGCTGTTTTTT. Translating it yields CASRPWGGNTGELFF. The chain has TRBV7-9 and TRBJ2-2; a weak D match, TRBD2 (7 bases). Trimming cost V 6 bases and J 2 bases, with 13 bases left between them. In germline, CDR1 is SEHNR, CDR2 FQNEAQ (reference sequence). This CDR3 comprises 15 residues.

The V call is TRBV7-8, the J call TRBJ2-5, with D possibly TRBD1 on 5 matching bases. The tail of the sequence fits TRBJ2-7 better, so the J call may be wrong. CDR3 length: 15 amino acids. The germline V gene encodes CDR1 SGHVS and CDR2 FQNEAQ. The CDR3: CASSLGAGSSYEQYF. CDR3 DNA sequence: TGTGCCAGCAGCTTAGGTGCAGGGTCATCCTACGAGCAGTACTTC.

The chain joins TRBV5-1 to TRBJ1-5; weak D call: TRBD1 (5 bases). This CDR3 has 15 amino acids. Trimming took 0 bases from V and 2 from J, leaving 9 bases between them. From germline, CDR1 is SGHRS and CDR2 YFSETQ. Here the CDR3 reads CASSLDGGRNQPQHF. The CDR3 bases are TGCGCCAGCAGCTTGGACGGGGGTCGCAATCAGCCCCAGCATTTT.

The chain links TRBV30 to TRBJ1-2; maybe TRBD1 (6 bases). Per germline, CDR1 GTSNPN and CDR2 SVGIG (reference sequence). This CDR3 region has 12 residues. Trimming cost V 4 bases and J 6 bases, with 12 bases left between them. The CDR3 protein is CAWTGAVHGYTF. The CDR3, as DNA: TGTGCCTGGACAGGGGCAGTACATGGCTACACCTTC. Variable domain in full (rest from reference TRBV30 and TRBJ1-2): SQTIHQWPATLVQPVGSPLSLECTVEGTSNPNLYWYRQAAGRGLQLLFYSVGIGQISSEVPQNLSASRPQDRQFILSSKKLLLSDSGFYLCAWTGAVHGYTFGSGTRLTVV.

This chain links TRBV6-6 with TRBJ1-2; 11 nucleotides agree with TRBD1. The CDR3 loop spans 14 amino acids. Per the germline V gene, CDR1 is MNHNY and CDR2 is SVGAGI (reference sequence). V gave up 0 bases and J gave up 7 bases; unmatched junction bases: 1. The CDR3 spells CASSYSGTGGGYTF. The CDR3 coding sequence is TGTGCCAGCAGTTACTCTGGGACAGGGGGTGGCTACACCTTC.

The chain joins TRBV10-3 to TRBJ1-1, with a possible D match to TRBD1 (5 bases). There are 15 residues in the CDR3. Deletions cut 3 bases from V and 1 base from J, with 12 bases between. Germline lookup yields CDR1 ENHRY and CDR2 SYGVKD. The CDR3 nucleotides are TGTGCCATCAGTGATACGCGACAGAAGAACACTGAAGCTTTCTTT. This gives the protein CAISDTRQKNTEAFF.

Worth noting for this clone: One end of the junction does not line up with germline, which may come from a read error. The genes are TRBV7-9 and TRBJ2-1; no definite D call. Germline CDR1 and CDR2: SEHNR and FQNEAQ (reference sequence). This CDR3 is 13 amino acids long. The CDR3 spells CSSSLRFINEQFF. Here the CDR3 DNA reads TGTTCCAGCAGCCTCAGATTTATCAATGAGCAGTTCTTC.

This clone turned up a few times. V and J are TRBV6-1 and TRBJ1-6; TRBD1 matches at 8 bases. Trimming cost V 6 bases and J 9 bases; bases outside gene matches: 7. CDR1 and CDR2 from the germline V gene are MNHNS and SASEGT. There are 14 residues in the CDR3. The DNA of the CDR3 is TGTGCCAGCAGCGGGACAGGAGAGACTTCACCCCTCCACTTT. Its translation is CASSGTGETSPLHF.

This clone was counted a few times. The chain carries TRBV6-5 and TRBJ2-7; 7 nucleotides align to TRBD1. V dropped 0 bases and J dropped 6; count of bases not matched to a gene: 11. The CDR3 has 16 amino acids. Germline CDR1 MNHEY, CDR2 SVGAGI. This chain's CDR3 is CASSYSIVFPGGEQYF. CDR3 nucleotides: TGTGCCAGCAGTTACTCGATCGTTTTTCCAGGGGGCGAGCAGTACTTC.

This clone was counted a few times. For the CDR3, the DNA is TGTGCCAGCAGCCAAAACCTCGGGACAGCCCAATCCCTCCACTTT. Protein: CASSQNLGTAQSLHF. The rearrangement uses TRBV6-5 and TRBJ1-6, with 7 positions matching TRBD1. In germline, CDR1 is MNHEY, CDR2 SVGAGI. This CDR3 spans 15 amino acids. Germline trimming cut 6 bases from V and 14 bases from J; bases unmatched to any gene: 16.

The V gene is TRBV2, the J gene TRBJ1-2; TRBD1 matches at 8 bases. The CDR3 length is 14 residues. J gave up 5 bases and V 6 bases, and 8 bases lay outside the gene matches. Looked up from germline, CDR1 is SNHLY and CDR2 is FYNNEI. The CDR3: CASSGTGQDYGYTF. The CDR3 coding sequence is TGTGCCAGCAGCGGGACGGGACAGGATTATGGCTACACCTTC.

The chain couples TRBV5-6 to TRBJ1-5; D uncertain. The CDR3 is made up of 15 amino acids. The V gene's germline CDR1 is SGHDT and CDR2 YYEEEE. V was pared by 0 bases and J by 3 bases, with 10 bases between. This CDR3 is CASSLAPGINQPQHF. CDR3 DNA sequence: TGTGCCAGCAGCTTGGCTCCGGGAATCAATCAGCCCCAGCATTTT.

V and J are TRBV28 and TRBJ2-5, with 9 bases aligning to TRBD1. The CDR3 length is 13 residues. CDR1 MDHEN and CDR2 SYDVKM come from the germline V gene. J gave up 5 bases and V 5 bases, and 3 bases lay outside the gene matches. Here the CDR3 DNA reads TGTGCCAGCAGTAACAGGGGGCGCGAGACCCAGTACTTC. Encoded protein: CASSNRGRETQYF.

The CDR3 region has the DNA TGTGCCAGCAGCTTACCGAGACAGGGGGCAGGCTACACCTTC. It yields the protein CASSLPRQGAGYTF. The rearrangement joins TRBV7-8 to TRBJ1-2, with 10 bases matching TRBD1. The trim removed 2 bases at V and 8 bases at J, leaving 5 bases unmatched. The V gene's germline CDR1 is SGHVS and CDR2 FQNEAQ. This CDR3 has 14 amino acids. Full variable domain (missing parts from reference TRBV7-8 and TRBJ1-2): GAGVSQSPRYKVAKRGQDVALRCDPISGHVSLFWYQQALGQGPEFLTYFQNEAQLDKSGLPSDRFFAERPEGSVSTLKIQRTQQEDSAVYLCASSLPRQGAGYTFGSGTRLTVV.

The chain is built from TRBV2 and TRBJ1-1; the D is unclear. V lost 7 bases to trimming and J lost 6 bases, with 9 bases between them. This CDR3 region has 11 residues. Per germline, CDR1 SNHLY and CDR2 FYNNEI. In DNA, the CDR3 is TGTGCCAGCATGTTATTCTCTGAAGCTTTCTTT. Its protein is CASMLFSEAFF. The whole variable domain, remainder taken from reference TRBV2 and TRBJ1-1, is EPEVTQTPSHQVTQMGQEVILRCVPISNHLYFYWYRQILGQKVEFLVSFYNNEISEKSEIFDDQFSVERPDGSNFTLKIRSTKLEDSAMYFCASMLFSEAFFGQGTRLTVV.

This clone was detected only a few times. The gene calls are TRBV10-2 and TRBJ2-7, with 10 bases matching TRBD2. Trimming removed 1 base from V and 3 bases from J; junction bases left unmatched: 3. Germline CDR1 and CDR2: WSHSY and SAAADI. The CDR3 is 15 residues long. The CDR3 DNA follows: TGCGCCAGCAGTGAGTTGGCTAGCGGGGGCTACGAGCAGTACTTC. Its protein product is CASSELASGGYEQYF.

J is TRBJ2-5 and V is TRBV6-5; D is possibly TRBD2 (6 bases). The CDR3 loop spans 15 amino acids. V lost 2 bases to trimming and J lost 5 bases, with 15 bases between them. Looked up from germline, CDR1 is MNHEY and CDR2 is SVGAGI. CDR3 residues: CASSYSTTGRETQYF. The CDR3 DNA reads TGTGCCAGCAGTTACAGTACCACGGGGAGGGAGACCCAGTACTTC.

The chain is built from TRBV7-8 and TRBJ2-2; the D gene is possibly TRBD2 (6 bases). The CDR3 is 18 residues long. Germline CDR1 reads SGHVS; CDR2 reads FQNEAQ. Trimming pared 1 base from V and 0 bases from J, leaving 15 bases between. CDR3 in DNA: TGTGCCAGCAGCTTAGTGGTTATCGGCGGGGCGAACACCGGGGAGCTGTTTTTT. Amino acid sequence: CASSLVVIGGANTGELFF.

The CDR3 DNA follows: TGTGCCAGCAGCCCGGGGACAGTTGCCGGGGCCCTCCACTTT. Translated: CASSPGTVAGALHF. The chain carries TRBV11-3 and TRBJ1-6; 7 nucleotides align to TRBD1. This CDR3 has 14 residues. The V gene's germline CDR1 is SGHNT and CDR2 YENEEA. The V segment lost 5 bases and the J segment 14 bases; nucleotides outside the gene matches: 12.